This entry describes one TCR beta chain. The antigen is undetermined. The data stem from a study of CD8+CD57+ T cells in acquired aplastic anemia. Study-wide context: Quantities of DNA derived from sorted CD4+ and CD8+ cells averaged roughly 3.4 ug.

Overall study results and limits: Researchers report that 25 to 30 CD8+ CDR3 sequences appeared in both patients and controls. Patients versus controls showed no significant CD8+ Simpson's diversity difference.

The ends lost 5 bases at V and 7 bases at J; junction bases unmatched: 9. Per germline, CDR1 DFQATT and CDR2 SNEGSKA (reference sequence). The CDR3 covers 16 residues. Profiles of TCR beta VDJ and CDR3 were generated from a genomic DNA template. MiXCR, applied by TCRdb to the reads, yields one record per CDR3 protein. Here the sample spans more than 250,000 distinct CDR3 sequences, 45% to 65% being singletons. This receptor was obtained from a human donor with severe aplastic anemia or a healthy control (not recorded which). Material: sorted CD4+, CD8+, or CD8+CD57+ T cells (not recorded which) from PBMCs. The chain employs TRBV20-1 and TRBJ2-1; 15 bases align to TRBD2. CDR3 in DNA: TGCAGTGCTGGCGGACTAGCGGGGGGGATTGTAAATGAGCAGTTCTTC. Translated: CSAGGLAGGIVNEQFF.